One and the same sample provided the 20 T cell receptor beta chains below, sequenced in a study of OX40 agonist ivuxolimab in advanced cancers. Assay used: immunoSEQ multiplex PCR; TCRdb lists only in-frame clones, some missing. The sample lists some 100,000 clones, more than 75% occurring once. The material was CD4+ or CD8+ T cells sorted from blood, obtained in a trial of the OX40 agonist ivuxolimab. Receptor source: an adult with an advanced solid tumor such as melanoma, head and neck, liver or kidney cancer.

In DNA, the CDR3 is TGTGCCAGCAAGGGGGGCCTGCGGGAGGGCGGGGAGCTGTTTTTT. This sequence encodes CASKGGLREGGELFF. The chain joins TRBV2 to TRBJ2-2; 9 bases map to TRBD2. This CDR3 is built from 15 residues. CDR1 and CDR2 from the germline V gene are SNHLY and FYNNEI. V shed 7 bases and J 7 bases; nucleotides not matched to a gene: 10.

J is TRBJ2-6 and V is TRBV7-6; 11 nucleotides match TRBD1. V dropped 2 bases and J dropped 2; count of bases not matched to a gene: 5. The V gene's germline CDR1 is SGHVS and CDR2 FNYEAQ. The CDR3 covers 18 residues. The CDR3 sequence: CASSLPRTGGAGANVLTF. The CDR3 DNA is TGTGCCAGCAGCTTACCTCGGACAGGGGGCGCTGGGGCCAACGTCCTGACTTTC. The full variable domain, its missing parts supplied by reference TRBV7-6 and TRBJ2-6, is GAGVSQSPRYKVTKRGQDVALRCDPISGHVSLYWYRQALGQGPEFLTYFNYEAQQDKSGLPNDRFSAERPEGSISTLTIQRTEQRDSAMYRCASSLPRTGGAGANVLTFGAGSRLTVL.

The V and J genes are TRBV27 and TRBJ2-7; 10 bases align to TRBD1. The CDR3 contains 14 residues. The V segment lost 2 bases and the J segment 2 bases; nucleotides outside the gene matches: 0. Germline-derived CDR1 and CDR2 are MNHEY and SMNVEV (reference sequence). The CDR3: CASSLGQGAYEQYF. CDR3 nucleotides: TGTGCCAGCAGTTTAGGACAGGGGGCCTACGAGCAGTACTTC.

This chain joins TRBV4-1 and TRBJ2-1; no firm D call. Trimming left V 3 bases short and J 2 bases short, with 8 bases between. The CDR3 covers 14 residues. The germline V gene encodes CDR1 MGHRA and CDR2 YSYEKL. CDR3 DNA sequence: TGCGCCAGCAGCCACGAGAGGACCTACAATGAGCAGTTCTTC. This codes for CASSHERTYNEQFF.

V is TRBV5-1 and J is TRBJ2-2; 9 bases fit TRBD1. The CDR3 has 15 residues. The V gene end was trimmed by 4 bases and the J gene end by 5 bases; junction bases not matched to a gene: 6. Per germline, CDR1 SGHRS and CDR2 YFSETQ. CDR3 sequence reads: CASSVQGARTGELFF. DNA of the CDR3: TGCGCCAGCAGCGTACAGGGGGCAAGGACCGGGGAGCTGTTTTTT.

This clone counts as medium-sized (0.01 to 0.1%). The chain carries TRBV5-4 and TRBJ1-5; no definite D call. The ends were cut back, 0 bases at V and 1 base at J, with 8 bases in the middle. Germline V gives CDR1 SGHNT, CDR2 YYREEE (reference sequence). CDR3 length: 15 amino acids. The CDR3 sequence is CASSLGGRSNQPQHF. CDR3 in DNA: TGTGCCAGCAGCTTGGGGGGTAGGAGCAATCAGCCCCAGCATTTT.

The CDR3 loop reads CASSAGTENEKLFF. CDR3 bases: TGCGCCAGCAGCGCCGGGACAGAGAATGAAAAACTGTTTTTT. The chain couples TRBV5-1 to TRBJ1-4; 7 nucleotides align to TRBD1. V dropped 4 bases and J dropped 5; count of bases not matched to a gene: 5. The CDR3 runs 14 residues. The germline V gene has CDR1 SGHRS and CDR2 YFSETQ. Filled out from reference TRBV5-1 and TRBJ1-4, the complete variable domain reads KAGVTQTPRYLIKTRGQQVTLSCSPISGHRSVSWYQQTPGQGLQFLFEYFSETQRNKGNFPGRFSGRQFSNSRSEMNVSTLELGDSALYLCASSAGTENEKLFFGSGTQLSVL.

The CDR3 spells CASSGDRGAETQYF. The CDR3 DNA is TGTGCCAGCAGCGGTGACAGGGGCGCGGAGACCCAGTACTTC. V is TRBV9 and J is TRBJ2-5, with TRBD1 matching 8 bases. J gave up 5 bases and V 3 bases, and 6 bases lay outside the gene matches. Germline loops: CDR1 SGDLS, CDR2 YYNGEE. The CDR3 loop spans 14 amino acids.

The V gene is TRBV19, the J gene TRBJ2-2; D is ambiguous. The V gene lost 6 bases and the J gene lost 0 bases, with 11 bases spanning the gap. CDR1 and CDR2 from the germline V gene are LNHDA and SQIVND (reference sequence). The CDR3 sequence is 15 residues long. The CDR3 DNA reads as TGTGCCAGTAGGGCCTCTGCAACGAACACCGGGGAGCTGTTTTTT. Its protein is CASRASATNTGELFF.

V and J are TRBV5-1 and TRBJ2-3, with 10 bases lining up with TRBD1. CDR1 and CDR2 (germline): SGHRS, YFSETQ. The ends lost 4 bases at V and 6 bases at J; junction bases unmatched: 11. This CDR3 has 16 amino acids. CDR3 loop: CASSTTGTGAGDTQYF. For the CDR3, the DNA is TGCGCCAGCAGCACTACCGGGACAGGGGCCGGGGATACGCAGTATTTT.

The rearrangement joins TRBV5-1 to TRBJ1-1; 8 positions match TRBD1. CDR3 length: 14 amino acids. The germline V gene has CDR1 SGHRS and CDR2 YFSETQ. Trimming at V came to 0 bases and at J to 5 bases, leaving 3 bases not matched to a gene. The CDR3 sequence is CASSLETGGTEAFF. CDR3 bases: TGCGCCAGCAGCTTGGAAACAGGGGGGACTGAAGCTTTCTTT.

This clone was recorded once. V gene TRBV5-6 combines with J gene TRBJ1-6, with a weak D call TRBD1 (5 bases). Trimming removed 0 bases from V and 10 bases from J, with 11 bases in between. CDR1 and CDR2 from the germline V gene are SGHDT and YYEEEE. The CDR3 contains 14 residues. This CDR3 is CASSLVSGRSPLHF. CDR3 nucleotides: TGTGCCAGCAGCTTGGTTTCAGGGAGATCACCCCTCCACTTT.

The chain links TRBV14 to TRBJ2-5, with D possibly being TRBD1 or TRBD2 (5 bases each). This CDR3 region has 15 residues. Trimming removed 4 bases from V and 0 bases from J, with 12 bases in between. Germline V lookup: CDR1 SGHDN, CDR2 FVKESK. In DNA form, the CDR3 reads TGTGCCAGCAGCCGAGCGGTGGGGGACCAAGAGACCCAGTACTTC. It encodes CASSRAVGDQETQYF.

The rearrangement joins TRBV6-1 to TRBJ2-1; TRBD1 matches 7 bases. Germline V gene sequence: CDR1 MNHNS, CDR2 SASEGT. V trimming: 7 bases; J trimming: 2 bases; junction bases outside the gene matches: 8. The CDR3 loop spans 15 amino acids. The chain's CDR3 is CASNLRTGPYNEQFF. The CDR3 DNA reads TGTGCCAGCAACTTGAGGACAGGACCCTACAATGAGCAGTTCTTC.

Here the CDR3 DNA reads TGCAGCGTTGAAGAATTTGGACAGGGTGTAACTGGCTACACCTTC. Translating it yields CSVEEFGQGVTGYTF. The chain combines TRBV29-1 with TRBJ1-2, with 8 bases lining up with TRBD1. The CDR3 contains 15 residues. Looked up from germline, CDR1 is SQVTM and CDR2 is ANQGSEA. With 0 bases clipped from V and 7 bases from J, the junction kept 10 bases outside the gene matches.

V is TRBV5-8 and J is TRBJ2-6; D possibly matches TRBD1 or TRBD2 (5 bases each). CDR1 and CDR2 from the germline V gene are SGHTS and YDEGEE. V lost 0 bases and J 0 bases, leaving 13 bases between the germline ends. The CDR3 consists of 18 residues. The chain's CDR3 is CASSLGGTAGSGANVLTF. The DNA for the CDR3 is TGTGCCAGCAGCTTGGGTGGGACGGCGGGCTCTGGGGCCAACGTCCTGACTTTC. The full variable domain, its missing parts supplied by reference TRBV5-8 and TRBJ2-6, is EAGVTQSPTHLIKTRGQQATLRCSPISGHTSVYWYQQALGLGLQFLLWYDEGEERNRGNFPPRFSGRQFPNYSSELNVNALELEDSALYLCASSLGGTAGSGANVLTFGAGSRLTVL.

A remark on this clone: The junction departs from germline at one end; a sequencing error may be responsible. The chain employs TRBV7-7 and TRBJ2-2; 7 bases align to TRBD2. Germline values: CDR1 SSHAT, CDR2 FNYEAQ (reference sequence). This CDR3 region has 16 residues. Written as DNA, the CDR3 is TGTGCTAGCAGCCCCTGGGGCGGGAGTGGTGTCGGGGAGCTGTTTTTT. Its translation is CASSPWGGSGVGELFF.

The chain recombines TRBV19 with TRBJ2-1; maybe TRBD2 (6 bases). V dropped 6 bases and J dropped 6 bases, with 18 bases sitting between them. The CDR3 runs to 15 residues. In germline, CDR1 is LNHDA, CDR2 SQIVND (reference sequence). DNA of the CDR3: TGTGCCAGTAGCCTCCGACCGGGAGTGGGCAATGAGCAGTTCTTC. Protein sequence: CASSLRPGVGNEQFF.

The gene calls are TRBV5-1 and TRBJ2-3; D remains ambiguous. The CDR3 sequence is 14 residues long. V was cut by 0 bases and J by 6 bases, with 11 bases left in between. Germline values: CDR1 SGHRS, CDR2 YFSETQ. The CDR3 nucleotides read TGCGCCAGCAGCTTGGGCGCCGAGAGCGATACGCAGTATTTT. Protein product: CASSLGAESDTQYF.

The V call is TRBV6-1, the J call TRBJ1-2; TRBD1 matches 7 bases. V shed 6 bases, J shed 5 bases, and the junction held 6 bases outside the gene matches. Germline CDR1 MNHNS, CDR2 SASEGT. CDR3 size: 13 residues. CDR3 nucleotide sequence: TGTGCCAGCAGGACCGGGACAGTGTATGGCTACACCTTC. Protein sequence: CASRTGTVYGYTF.